This section outlines one T cell receptor beta chain sequence together with its context. Authors' analysis steps: Reference gene primer amplification gave estimated nucleated cell counts. Generated by immunoSEQ multiplex PCR, the TCRdb table keeps only in-frame clones and is missing some. V and J calls and clone size are given by that table; D and trimming were obtained from the DNA. The table has about 380,000 clones, about four fifths seen once. Germline assignment: CDR1 MDHEN and CDR2 SYDVKM. The trim removed 6 bases at V and 4 bases at J, leaving 8 bases unmatched. CDR3 size: 17 residues. The source of the sample is a study of blood T cell repertoires in COVID-19.

This clonotype originated in a human donor with acute or convalescent COVID-19. The donor label of this sample is uncertain. The chain uses TRBV28 and TRBJ1-6, with 11 bases fitting TRBD1. The material sequenced was peripheral blood. The CDR3 protein is CASRYSGTGGYNSPLHF. CDR3 nucleotide sequence: TGTGCCAGCAGATACTCCGGGACAGGGGGTTATAATTCACCCCTCCACTTT.